These 8 T cell receptor beta chains were all obtained from the same sample, sequenced in a study of radiotherapy plus CTLA-4 blockade in lung cancer. Sequencing was performed with immunoSEQ multiplex PCR; in TCRdb, only in-frame clones are kept and a portion is missing. The sample contains 75,000 to 95,000 clones, about three quarters of which appear only once. The material sequenced was peripheral blood, taken from a patient treated with radiotherapy plus ipilimumab. The source is a human donor with non-small cell lung cancer that progressed on radiotherapy plus ipilimumab.

This clone showed up just a few times. The rearrangement uses TRBV6-5 and TRBJ2-1; 7 bases agree with TRBD2. This CDR3 region has 14 residues. Trimming took 6 bases from V and 9 from J; bases not matched to a gene: 11. Germline CDR1 reads MNHEY; CDR2 reads SVGAGI. CDR3 loop: CASSPGDSGREQFF. The CDR3 coding sequence is TGTGCCAGCAGCCCGGGTGATAGCGGGCGTGAGCAGTTCTTC.

This chain links TRBV7-2 with TRBJ1-1; D possibly corresponds to TRBD1 (5 bases). Per germline, CDR1 SGHTA and CDR2 FQGNSA. Trimming stripped 5 bases from V and 8 bases from J, with 12 bases between. The length of the CDR3 is 12 residues. CDR3 DNA sequence: TGTGCCAGCAGCGCCGTACGGGGGGAAGCTTTCTTT. Translation: CASSAVRGEAFF.

The rearrangement uses TRBV5-1 and TRBJ1-1; D call uncertain. This CDR3 is 13 amino acids long. Trimming shortened V by 4 bases and J by 4 bases, and 11 bases separated the two germline ends. Per germline, CDR1 SGHRS and CDR2 YFSETQ. The chain's CDR3 is CASSMEAATEAFF. CDR3 bases: TGCGCCAGCAGCATGGAGGCCGCCACTGAAGCTTTCTTT. Drawing the rest from reference TRBV5-1 and TRBJ1-1, the complete variable domain is KAGVTQTPRYLIKTRGQQVTLSCSPISGHRSVSWYQQTPGQGLQFLFEYFSETQRNKGNFPGRFSGRQFSNSRSEMNVSTLELGDSALYLCASSMEAATEAFFGQGTRLTVV.

The V gene is TRBV5-1, the J gene TRBJ2-5; 8 positions match TRBD1. The tail of the sequence fits TRBJ2-7 better, so the J call may be wrong. The germline CDR1 and CDR2 sequences are SGHRS and YFSETQ. This CDR3 is built from 15 residues. The CDR3 is CASSLVAGGLYEQYF. In nucleotides, the CDR3 is TGCGCCAGCAGCTTGGTGGCAGGGGGCTTATACGAGCAGTACTTC.

The V call is TRBV5-1, the J call TRBJ2-3; 12 bases line up with TRBD1. Looked up from germline, CDR1 is SGHRS and CDR2 is YFSETQ. The CDR3 is made up of 15 amino acids. The V and J ends lost 4 bases and 4 bases, in that order; junction bases with no gene match: 4. The CDR3 loop reads CASSRGQGASDTQYF. The CDR3 DNA is TGCGCCAGCAGCAGGGGACAGGGGGCCTCAGATACGCAGTATTTT. Filled out from reference TRBV5-1 and TRBJ2-3, the complete variable domain reads KAGVTQTPRYLIKTRGQQVTLSCSPISGHRSVSWYQQTPGQGLQFLFEYFSETQRNKGNFPGRFSGRQFSNSRSEMNVSTLELGDSALYLCASSRGQGASDTQYFGPGTRLTVL.

This clone was picked up one time. This chain connects TRBV6-6 to TRBJ1-2, with TRBD1 as a possible D gene (5 bases). The CDR3 consists of 13 residues. Germline V CDR1 and CDR2: MNHNY, SVGAGI (reference sequence). Trimming took off 7 bases at V and 5 bases at J, with 14 bases between the two ends. The CDR3 bases are TGTGCCAGCAACCCAGGGTCAGGGTATGGCTACACCTTC. Translated: CASNPGSGYGYTF.

V and J are TRBV28 and TRBJ2-6; no firm D call. The germline gives CDR1 MDHEN, CDR2 SYDVKM. The CDR3 spans 16 residues. Between the trimmed V and J ends, which lost 2 bases and 0 bases, there was a span of 8 bases. Written as DNA, the CDR3 is TGTGCCAGCAGTTTAGGTACCTACTCTGGGGCCAACGTCCTGACTTTC. Amino acids: CASSLGTYSGANVLTF.

This chain uses TRBV15 with TRBJ2-1; D is possibly TRBD1 (6 bases). V lost 5 bases, J lost 6 bases, and 14 bases lay in between. The CDR3 has 14 residues. Germline assignment: CDR1 LNHNV and CDR2 YYDKDF (reference sequence). The CDR3 is CATSSPGTSNEQFF. The CDR3 nucleotides are TGTGCCACCAGCTCCCCCGGGACATCCAATGAGCAGTTCTTC.